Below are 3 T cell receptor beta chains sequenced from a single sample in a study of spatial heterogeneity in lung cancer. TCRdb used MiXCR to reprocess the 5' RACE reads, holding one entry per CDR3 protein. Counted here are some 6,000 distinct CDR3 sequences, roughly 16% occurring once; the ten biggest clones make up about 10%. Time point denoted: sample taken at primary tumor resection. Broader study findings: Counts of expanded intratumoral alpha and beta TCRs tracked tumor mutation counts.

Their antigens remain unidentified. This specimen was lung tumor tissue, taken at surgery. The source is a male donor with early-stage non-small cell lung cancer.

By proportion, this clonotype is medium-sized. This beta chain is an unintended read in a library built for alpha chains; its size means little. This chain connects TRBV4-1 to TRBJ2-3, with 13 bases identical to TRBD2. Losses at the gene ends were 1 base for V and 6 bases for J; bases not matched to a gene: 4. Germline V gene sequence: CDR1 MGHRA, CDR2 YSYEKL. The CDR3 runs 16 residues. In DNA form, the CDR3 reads TGCGCCAGCAGCCAAGGGACTAGCGGGAGTATGGATACGCAGTATTTT. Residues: CASSQGTSGSMDTQYF.

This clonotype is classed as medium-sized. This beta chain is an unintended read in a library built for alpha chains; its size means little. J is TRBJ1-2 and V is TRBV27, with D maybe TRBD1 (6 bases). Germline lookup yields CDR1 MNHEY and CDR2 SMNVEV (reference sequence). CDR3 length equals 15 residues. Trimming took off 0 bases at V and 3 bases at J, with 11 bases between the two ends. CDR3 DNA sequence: TGTGCCAGCAGTTTATCGTTGAGGGGGTACTATGGCTACACCTTC. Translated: CASSLSLRGYYGYTF.

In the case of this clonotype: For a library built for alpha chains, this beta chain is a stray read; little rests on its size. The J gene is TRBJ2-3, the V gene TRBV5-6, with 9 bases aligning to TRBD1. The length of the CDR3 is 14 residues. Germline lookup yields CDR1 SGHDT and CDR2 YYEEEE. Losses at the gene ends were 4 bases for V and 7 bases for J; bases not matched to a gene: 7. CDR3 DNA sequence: TGTGCCAGCAGCCCCCGGGACAGGGATCATACGCAGTATTTT. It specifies CASSPRDRDHTQYF.